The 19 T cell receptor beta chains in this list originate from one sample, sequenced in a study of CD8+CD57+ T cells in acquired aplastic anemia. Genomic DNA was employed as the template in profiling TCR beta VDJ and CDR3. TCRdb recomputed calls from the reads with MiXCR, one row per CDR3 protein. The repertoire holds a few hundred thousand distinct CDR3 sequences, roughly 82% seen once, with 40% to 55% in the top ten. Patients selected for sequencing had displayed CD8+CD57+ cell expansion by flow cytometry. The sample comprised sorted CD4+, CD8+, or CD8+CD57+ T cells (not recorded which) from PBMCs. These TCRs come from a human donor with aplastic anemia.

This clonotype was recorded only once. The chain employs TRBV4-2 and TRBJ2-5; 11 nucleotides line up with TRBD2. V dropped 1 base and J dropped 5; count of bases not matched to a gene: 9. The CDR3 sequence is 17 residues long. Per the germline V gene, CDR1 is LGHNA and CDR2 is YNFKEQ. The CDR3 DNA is TGTGCCAGCAGCCAAGTATCGGGTAGCGGGGGGGCGGAGACCCAGTACTTC. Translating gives CASSQVSGSGGAETQYF.

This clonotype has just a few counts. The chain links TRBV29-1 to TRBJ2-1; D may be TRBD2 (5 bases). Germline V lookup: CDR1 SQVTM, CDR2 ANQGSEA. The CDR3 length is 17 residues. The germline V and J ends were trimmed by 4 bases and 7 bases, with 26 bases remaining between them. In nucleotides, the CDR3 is TGCAGCGTTGTAGGACTGGCGGCACCTCGAACTTCAAATGAGCAGTTCTTC. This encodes CSVVGLAAPRTSNEQFF.

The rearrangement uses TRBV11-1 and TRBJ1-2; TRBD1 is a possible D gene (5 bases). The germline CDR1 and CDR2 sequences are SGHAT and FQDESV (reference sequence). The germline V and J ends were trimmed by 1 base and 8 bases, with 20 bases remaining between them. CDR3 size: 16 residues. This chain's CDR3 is CASSLVLSGSGGGYTF. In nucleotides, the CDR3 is TGTGCCAGCAGCTTAGTGTTGTCGGGATCCGGGGGGGGCTACACCTTC.

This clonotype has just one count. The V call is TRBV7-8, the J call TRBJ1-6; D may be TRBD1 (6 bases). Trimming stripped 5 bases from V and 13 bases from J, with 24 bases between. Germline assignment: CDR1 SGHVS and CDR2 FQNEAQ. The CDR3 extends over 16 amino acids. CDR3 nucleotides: TGTGCCAGCAGCCCCGGGCCCACAGGGAATTCACCCCCCCTCCACTTT. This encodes CASSPGPTGNSPPLHF.

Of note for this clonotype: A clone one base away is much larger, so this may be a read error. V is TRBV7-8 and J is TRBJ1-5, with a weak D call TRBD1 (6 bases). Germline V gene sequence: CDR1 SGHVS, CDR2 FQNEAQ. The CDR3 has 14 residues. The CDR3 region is CASSFHPDGTPLYF. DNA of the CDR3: TGTGCCAGCAGCTTTCATCCAGACGGGACACCCCTTTATTTT.

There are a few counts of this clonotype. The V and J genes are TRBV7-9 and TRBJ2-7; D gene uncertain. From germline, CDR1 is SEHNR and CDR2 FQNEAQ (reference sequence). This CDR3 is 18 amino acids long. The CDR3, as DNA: TGCGCCAGCAGCGATCACAGCATCAACACTGAAGCTTTCTACGAGCAGTACGTC. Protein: CASSDHSINTEAFYEQYV.

CDR3 protein: CSANEAGINANYGYTF. The CDR3 DNA sequence: TGCAGTGCCAACGAGGCGGGGATTAATGCTAACTATGGCTACACCTTC. This chain uses TRBV20-1 with TRBJ1-2; D gene ambiguous. This CDR3 region has 16 residues. Germline lookup yields CDR1 DFQATT and CDR2 SNEGSKA (reference sequence). Trimming stripped 6 bases from V and 0 bases from J, with 20 bases between.

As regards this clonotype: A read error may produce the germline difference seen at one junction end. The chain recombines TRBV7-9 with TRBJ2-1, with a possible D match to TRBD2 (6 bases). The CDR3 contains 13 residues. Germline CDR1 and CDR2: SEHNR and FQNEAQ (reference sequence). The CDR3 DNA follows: TGTGCCAGCAGTGATGCGGGGAGCTATGGGCAGATCTTC. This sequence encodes CASSDAGSYGQIF.

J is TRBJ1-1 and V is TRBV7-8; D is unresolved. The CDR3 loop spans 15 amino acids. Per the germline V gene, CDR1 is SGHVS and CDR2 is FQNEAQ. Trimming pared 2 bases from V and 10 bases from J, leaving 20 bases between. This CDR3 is CASSLYLSQDLRAFF. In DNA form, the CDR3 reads TGTGCCAGCAGCTTATATTTGAGCCAGGACCTACGAGCTTTCTTT. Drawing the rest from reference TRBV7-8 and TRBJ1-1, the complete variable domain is GAGVSQSPRYKVAKRGQDVALRCDPISGHVSLFWYQQALGQGPEFLTYFQNEAQLDKSGLPSDRFFAERPEGSVSTLKIQRTQQEDSAVYLCASSLYLSQDLRAFFGQGTRLTVV.

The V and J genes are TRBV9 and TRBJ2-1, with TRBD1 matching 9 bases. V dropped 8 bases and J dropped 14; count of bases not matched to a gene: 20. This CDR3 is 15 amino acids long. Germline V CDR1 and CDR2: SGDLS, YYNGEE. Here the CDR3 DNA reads TGTGCCAGTGGTGGGACAGGGACTTCTTCGTATGTGGAGTTCTTC. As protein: CASGGTGTSSYVEFF.

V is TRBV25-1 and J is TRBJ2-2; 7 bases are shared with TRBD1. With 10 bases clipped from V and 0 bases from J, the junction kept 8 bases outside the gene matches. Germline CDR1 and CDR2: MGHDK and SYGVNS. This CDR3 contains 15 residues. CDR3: CATLAGTANTGELFF. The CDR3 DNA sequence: TGTGCCACCCTGGCCGGGACAGCGAACACCGGGGAGCTGTTTTTT. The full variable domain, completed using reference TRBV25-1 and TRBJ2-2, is EADIYQTPRYLVIGTGKKITLECSQTMGHDKMYWYQQDPGMELHLIHYSYGVNSTEKGDLSSESTVSRIRTEHFPLTLESARPSHTSQYLCATLAGTANTGELFFGEGSRLTVL.

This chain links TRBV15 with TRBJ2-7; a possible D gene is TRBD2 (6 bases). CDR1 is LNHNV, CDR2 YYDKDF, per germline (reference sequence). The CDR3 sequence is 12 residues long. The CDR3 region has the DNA TGTGCCAGCAGCACTAGCCGCGACGAGCAGTACGTC. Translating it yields CASSTSRDEQYV.

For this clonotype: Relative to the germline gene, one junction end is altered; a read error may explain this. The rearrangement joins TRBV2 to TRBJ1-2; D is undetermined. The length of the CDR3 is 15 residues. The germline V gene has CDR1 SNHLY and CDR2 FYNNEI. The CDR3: CASSEGGGSNYGYAF. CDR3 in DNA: TGTGCCAGCAGTGAGGGTGGAGGGTCTAACTATGGCTACGCCTTC.

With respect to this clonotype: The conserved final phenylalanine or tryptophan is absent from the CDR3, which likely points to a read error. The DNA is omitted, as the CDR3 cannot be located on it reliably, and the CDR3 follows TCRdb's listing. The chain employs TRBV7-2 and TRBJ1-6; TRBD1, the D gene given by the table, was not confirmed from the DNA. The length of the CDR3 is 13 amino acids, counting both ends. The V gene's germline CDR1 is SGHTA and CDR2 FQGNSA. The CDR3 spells CASSLGGGADHGY.

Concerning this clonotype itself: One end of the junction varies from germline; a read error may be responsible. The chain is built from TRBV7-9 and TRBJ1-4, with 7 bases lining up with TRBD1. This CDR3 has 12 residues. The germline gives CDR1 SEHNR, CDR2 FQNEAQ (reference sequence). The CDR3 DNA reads TGTGCCAGCAGCTCAGGGGGTGGACAACTTTTTTTT. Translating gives CASSSGGGQLFF.

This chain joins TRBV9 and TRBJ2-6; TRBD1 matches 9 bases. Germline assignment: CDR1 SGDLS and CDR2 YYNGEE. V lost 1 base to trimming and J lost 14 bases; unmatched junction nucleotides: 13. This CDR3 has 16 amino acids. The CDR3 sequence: CASSVTGGNSPLLLTF. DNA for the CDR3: TGTGCCAGCAGCGTAACAGGGGGCAATTCACCCCTCCTCCTGACTTTC.

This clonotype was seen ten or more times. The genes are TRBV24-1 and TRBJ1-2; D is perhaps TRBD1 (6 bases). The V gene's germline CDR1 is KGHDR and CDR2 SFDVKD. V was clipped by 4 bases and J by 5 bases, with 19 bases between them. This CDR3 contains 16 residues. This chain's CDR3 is CATSDKKTGLVYGYTF. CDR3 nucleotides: TGTGCCACCAGTGACAAGAAAACAGGGCTCGTATATGGCTACACCTTC.

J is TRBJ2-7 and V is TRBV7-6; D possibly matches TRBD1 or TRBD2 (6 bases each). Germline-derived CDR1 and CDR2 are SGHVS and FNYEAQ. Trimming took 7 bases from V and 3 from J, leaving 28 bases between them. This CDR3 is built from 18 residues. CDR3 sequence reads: CASKFPGEDYEQYYEQYV. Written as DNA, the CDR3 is TGTGCCAGCAAGTTCCCAGGGGAGGACTACGAGCAGTACTACGAGCAGTACGTC.

CDR3 protein: CASSLAVRLASETNEQFF. CDR3 nucleotide sequence: TGTGCCAGCAGCTTAGCTGTCAGACTAGCTTCAGAGACCAATGAGCAGTTCTTC. V gene TRBV7-8 combines with J gene TRBJ2-1; 7 bases are a match to TRBD2. CDR3 length: 18 residues. V lost 0 bases to trimming and J lost 6 bases; unmatched junction nucleotides: 14. From germline, CDR1 is SGHVS and CDR2 FQNEAQ.